The rows below give T cell receptor beta chains drawn from one sample of a study of blood T cell repertoires in COVID-19. Assay used: immunoSEQ multiplex PCR; TCRdb lists only in-frame clones, some missing. Found here are 200,000 to 300,000 clones, about 89% of them singletons; the top ten hold roughly 2.5%. Sequencing was done on a sample of peripheral blood. The receptors come from a woman aged 50 to 60 with acute or convalescent COVID-19. Both conserved end residues are trimmed from each CDR3. Each record gives: V gene, CDR3 protein.

V gene: TRBV29-1; CDR3 protein: SVKTGGYEKLF
V gene: TRBV4-3; CDR3 protein: ASSQERQPGRPQH
V gene: TRBV28; CDR3 protein: ASSLPGLAGVTGELF
V gene: TRBV18; CDR3 protein: ASSHSGPPYEQY
V gene: TRBV10-3; CDR3 protein: ATAGGKGAYEQY
V gene: TRBV19; CDR3 protein: ASTQTIQGYEQY
V gene: TRBV11-3; CDR3 protein: ASSPGLSGNTIY
V gene: TRBV24-1; CDR3 protein: ATSRQGAEQY
V gene: TRBV14; CDR3 protein: ASSQDPGYTGELF
V gene: TRBV7-2; CDR3 protein: ASSLEATHSGRIPREQY
V gene: TRBV28; CDR3 protein: ASSSGPVGEYGYGYT
V gene: TRBV7-2; CDR3 protein: ASSPSGRSSTDTQY
V gene: TRBV6-2/TRBV6-3; CDR3 protein: ASSSWTSGGQETQY
V gene: TRBV14; CDR3 protein: ASSLLQSNLNTEAF
V gene: TRBV4-1; CDR3 protein: ASSPPTDTQY
V gene: TRBV7-2; CDR3 protein: ASSPGWGGGNQPQH
V gene: TRBV29-1; CDR3 protein: SVARDSDYGYT